The 19 T cell receptor beta chains below come from one sample, sequenced in a study of T cell responses to AZD1222 COVID-19 vaccine. Profiling relied on immunoSEQ multiplex PCR, and the TCRdb table lists in-frame clones only, not all of them. The sample consists of some 130,000 clones, over 80% of them appearing once. The sequenced sample was peripheral blood, obtained 28 days after the second AZD1222 dose. These receptors all come from an adult who received the AZD1222 COVID-19 vaccine.

This chain connects TRBV7-9 to TRBJ1-2, with D perhaps TRBD1 (6 bases). Trimming took 1 base from V and 2 from J, leaving 17 bases between them. CDR3 length equals 17 residues. Germline V gene lookup returns CDR1 SEHNR and CDR2 FQNEAQ (reference sequence). The CDR3: CASSLVGGDTVNYGYTF. The CDR3 DNA reads TGTGCCAGCAGCTTAGTTGGAGGGGACACCGTCAACTATGGCTACACCTTC.

The V gene is TRBV27, the J gene TRBJ1-2; D not resolved. There are 15 residues in the CDR3. V lost 6 bases to trimming and J lost 4 bases, with 18 bases between them. The V gene's germline CDR1 is MNHEY and CDR2 SMNVEV (reference sequence). The CDR3 sequence is CASRGQTSGLYGYTF. The CDR3, as DNA: TGTGCCAGCAGAGGTCAAACTAGTGGGCTCTATGGCTACACCTTC.

The rearrangement uses TRBV30 and TRBJ1-2; D is possibly TRBD1 (6 bases). V dropped 2 bases and J dropped 3 bases, with 10 bases sitting between them. This CDR3 has 13 residues. Germline values: CDR1 GTSNPN, CDR2 SVGIG (reference sequence). The CDR3 loop reads CAWSTGAYYGYTF. CDR3 nucleotide sequence: TGTGCCTGGAGTACGGGGGCTTACTATGGCTACACCTTC.

In nucleotides, the CDR3 is TGCAGTGCTAGTACTAGCTGGTACCAAGAGACCCAGTACTTC. Translation: CSASTSWYQETQYF. J is TRBJ2-5 and V is TRBV20-1; D is possibly TRBD2 (6 bases). The CDR3 runs 14 residues. V shed 3 bases and J shed 0 bases, with 11 bases lying between them. Germline loops: CDR1 DFQATT, CDR2 SNEGSKA (reference sequence).

The genes are TRBV11-2 and TRBJ2-7, with TRBD2 as a possible D gene (5 bases). Germline V gives CDR1 SGHAT, CDR2 FQNNGV. Trimming removed 5 bases from V and 3 bases from J, with 14 bases in between. The CDR3 has 14 amino acids. CDR3 bases: TGTGCCAGCAGCCCAAATACCGCGGGCTACGAGCAGTACTTC. It codes for CASSPNTAGYEQYF.

This chain links TRBV7-9 with TRBJ1-3; possibly TRBD1 for D (5 bases). With 1 base removed from V and 2 bases from J, the gap between germline ends came to 9 bases. This CDR3 contains 15 residues. Germline V gene sequence: CDR1 SEHNR, CDR2 FQNEAQ (reference sequence). CDR3 residues: CASSLVRGAGNTIYF. The CDR3 bases are TGTGCCAGCAGCTTAGTAAGGGGAGCTGGAAACACCATATATTTT. The full variable domain, rest sourced from reference TRBV7-9 and TRBJ1-3, is DTGVSQNPRHKITKRGQNVTFRCDPISEHNRLYWYRQTLGQGPEFLTYFQNEAQLEKSRLLSDRFSAERPKGSFSTLEIQRTEQGDSAMYLCASSLVRGAGNTIYFGEGSWLTVV.

This chain connects TRBV28 to TRBJ1-6, with D possibly being TRBD1 (5 bases). CDR1 and CDR2 from the germline V gene are MDHEN and SYDVKM. This CDR3 comprises 15 residues. Trimming took off 4 bases at V and 6 bases at J, with 13 bases between the two ends. For the CDR3, the DNA is TGTGCCAGCAGTTCCAGGGCTCCGGGTAATTCACCCCTCCACTTT. It is translated as CASSSRAPGNSPLHF.

The V gene is TRBV6-6, the J gene TRBJ2-2; 9 nucleotides align to TRBD1. Trimming took 4 bases from V and 7 from J; bases not matched to a gene: 7. This CDR3 has 15 amino acids. The germline V gene has CDR1 MNHNY and CDR2 SVGAGI (reference sequence). The CDR3 region is CASSSGTGSVGELFF. The CDR3 DNA reads TGTGCCAGCAGTTCCGGGACAGGGAGTGTCGGGGAGCTGTTTTTT.

This clone has just a few counts. The CDR3 region has the DNA TGTGCCAGCAAGAAAAGGGACCGATGGCAGTACTTC. Translated: CASKKRDRWQYF. The chain is built from TRBV2 and TRBJ2-7; D is perhaps TRBD1 or TRBD2 (5 bases each). CDR1 is SNHLY, CDR2 FYNNEI, per germline. This CDR3 is 12 amino acids long. V was trimmed by 7 bases and J by 9 bases, leaving 16 bases between them. The full variable domain, rest sourced from reference TRBV2 and TRBJ2-7, is EPEVTQTPSHQVTQMGQEVILRCVPISNHLYFYWYRQILGQKVEFLVSFYNNEISEKSEIFDDQFSVERPDGSNFTLKIRSTKLEDSAMYFCASKKRDRWQYFGPGTRLTVT.

This clone was observed many times. The chain carries TRBV7-3 and TRBJ2-7; 8 bases line up with TRBD2. CDR1 is SGHTA, CDR2 FQGTGA, per germline. Trimming took 1 base from V and 4 from J; bases not matched to a gene: 12. The CDR3 is made up of 17 amino acids. The CDR3 sequence: CASSLKGGGPPTYEQYF. The CDR3, as DNA: TGTGCCAGCAGCTTAAAGGGCGGGGGGCCCCCCACTTACGAGCAGTACTTC.

The rearrangement joins TRBV27 to TRBJ1-2; weak D call: TRBD1 (5 bases). The V and J ends lost 2 bases and 2 bases respectively, with 12 bases between them. The CDR3 length is 15 residues. Germline V gene lookup returns CDR1 MNHEY and CDR2 SMNVEV (reference sequence). This chain's CDR3 is CASSLGAGRNYGYTF. In DNA form, the CDR3 reads TGTGCCAGCAGTTTAGGGGCAGGGCGGAACTATGGCTACACCTTC.

This clone was counted between two and nine times. The chain has TRBV6-5 and TRBJ1-1; no definite D call. This CDR3 contains 11 residues. CDR1 and CDR2 (germline): MNHEY, SVGAGI. V shed 0 bases and J shed 6 bases, with 2 bases lying between them. The CDR3 sequence: CASSYSSEAFF. DNA for the CDR3: TGTGCCAGCAGTTACTCGTCTGAAGCTTTCTTT.

The rearrangement uses TRBV3-1 (or the pseudogene TRBV3-2) and TRBJ2-2; D possibly corresponds to TRBD2 (5 bases). Trimming cost V 5 bases and J 3 bases, with 16 bases left between them. The CDR3 runs 16 residues. Germline CDR1 is LGHDT and CDR2 is YNNKEL (reference sequence). In DNA, the CDR3 is TGTGCCAGCAGCACTCCGGGGATGACCCACACCGGGGAGCTGTTTTTT. Protein sequence: CASSTPGMTHTGELFF.

The chain carries TRBV28 and TRBJ1-6; the D is unclear. There are 12 residues in the CDR3. Germline CDR1 and CDR2: MDHEN and SYDVKM. V lost 3 bases, J lost 9 bases, and 6 bases lay in between. The CDR3 region has the DNA TGTGCCAGCAGTTTTGCAGCTTCACCCCTCCACTTT. Translating it yields CASSFAASPLHF.

This chain joins TRBV19 and TRBJ1-1, with D hard to call. Germline values: CDR1 LNHDA, CDR2 SQIVND (reference sequence). The CDR3 loop spans 13 amino acids. Deletions cut 9 bases from V and 0 bases from J, with 11 bases between. The CDR3 coding sequence is TGTGCCAGCACCACAGTGATGAACACTGAAGCTTTCTTT. It codes for CASTTVMNTEAFF.

The chain couples TRBV6-5 to TRBJ1-3; D remains ambiguous. CDR1 is MNHEY, CDR2 SVGAGI, per germline. The V end lost 5 bases, the J end lost 4 bases, and 9 bases lay between the germline ends. The CDR3 loop spans 13 amino acids. The CDR3 protein is CASSPWTGNTIYF. The CDR3 region has the DNA TGTGCCAGCAGTCCTTGGACGGGAAACACCATATATTTT.

The chain couples TRBV11-2 to TRBJ2-7; D may be TRBD2 (5 bases). Germline values: CDR1 SGHAT, CDR2 FQNNGV. V shed 1 base and J shed 5 bases, with 12 bases lying between them. CDR3 length equals 14 residues. The CDR3 DNA sequence: TGTGCCAGCAGCTTAGGCCTAGCCTCTGACGAGCAGTACTTC. Its protein is CASSLGLASDEQYF.

The sample holds one count of this clone. The chain employs TRBV28 and TRBJ1-5, with D uncertain. The V gene lost 8 bases and the J gene lost 1 base, with 9 bases spanning the gap. Per germline, CDR1 MDHEN and CDR2 SYDVKM. CDR3 length: 13 amino acids. The DNA of the CDR3 is TGTGCCAGCGTCGCCAGGAGCAATCAGCCCCAGCATTTT. Protein sequence: CASVARSNQPQHF.

The chain links TRBV2 to TRBJ1-1, with TRBD1 identical over 9 bases. The V gene end was trimmed by 3 bases and the J gene end by 8 bases; junction bases not matched to a gene: 4. Germline V gene sequence: CDR1 SNHLY, CDR2 FYNNEI. CDR3 length: 13 residues. The CDR3 is CASSEVGTGEAFF. The CDR3 coding sequence is TGTGCCAGCAGTGAGGTCGGGACAGGGGAAGCTTTCTTT. The variable domain in full, with the rest retrieved from reference TRBV2 and TRBJ1-1, is EPEVTQTPSHQVTQMGQEVILRCVPISNHLYFYWYRQILGQKVEFLVSFYNNEISEKSEIFDDQFSVERPDGSNFTLKIRSTKLEDSAMYFCASSEVGTGEAFFGQGTRLTVV.